These 3 T cell receptor beta chains originate from one sample sequenced in a study of OX40 agonist ivuxolimab in advanced cancers. Method: immunoSEQ multiplex PCR; TCRdb's copy keeps in-frame clones and lacks some. The table includes just over 95,000 clones, roughly 89% detected once. The specimen comprised CD4+ or CD8+ T cells sorted from blood, sampled in a trial of the OX40 agonist ivuxolimab. These TCRs come from an adult with an advanced solid tumor such as melanoma, head and neck, liver or kidney cancer.

This clone was found a few times. The genes are TRBV9 and TRBJ2-5; 12 bases are a match to TRBD2. With V trimmed by 3 bases and J by 10 bases, 10 bases remained unmatched. The CDR3 is made up of 15 amino acids. The germline V gene encodes CDR1 SGDLS and CDR2 YYNGEE. This CDR3 reads CASSAGLAGLQVQYF. Written as DNA, the CDR3 is TGTGCCAGCAGCGCGGGACTAGCGGGCCTCCAGGTCCAGTACTTC.

This clone has just one count. The gene calls are TRBV5-4 and TRBJ1-3; 7 bases match TRBD1. This CDR3 is 13 amino acids long. From germline, CDR1 is SGHNT and CDR2 YYREEE (reference sequence). Trimming removed 4 bases from V and 8 bases from J; junction bases left unmatched: 6. The CDR3 DNA reads as TGTGCCAGCAGCCCCACAGGGGTGGACACCATATATTTT. Its protein product is CASSPTGVDTIYF.

The gene calls are TRBV2 and TRBJ2-5, with TRBD2 matching over 7 bases. The J call may be incorrect, as the DNA end agrees better with TRBJ2-7. CDR3 size: 14 residues. Germline assignment: CDR1 SNHLY and CDR2 FYNNEI. Here the CDR3 reads CASIPGGTFYEQYF. The CDR3 nucleotides are TGTGCCAGCATACCGGGGGGTACCTTCTACGAGCAGTACTTC.